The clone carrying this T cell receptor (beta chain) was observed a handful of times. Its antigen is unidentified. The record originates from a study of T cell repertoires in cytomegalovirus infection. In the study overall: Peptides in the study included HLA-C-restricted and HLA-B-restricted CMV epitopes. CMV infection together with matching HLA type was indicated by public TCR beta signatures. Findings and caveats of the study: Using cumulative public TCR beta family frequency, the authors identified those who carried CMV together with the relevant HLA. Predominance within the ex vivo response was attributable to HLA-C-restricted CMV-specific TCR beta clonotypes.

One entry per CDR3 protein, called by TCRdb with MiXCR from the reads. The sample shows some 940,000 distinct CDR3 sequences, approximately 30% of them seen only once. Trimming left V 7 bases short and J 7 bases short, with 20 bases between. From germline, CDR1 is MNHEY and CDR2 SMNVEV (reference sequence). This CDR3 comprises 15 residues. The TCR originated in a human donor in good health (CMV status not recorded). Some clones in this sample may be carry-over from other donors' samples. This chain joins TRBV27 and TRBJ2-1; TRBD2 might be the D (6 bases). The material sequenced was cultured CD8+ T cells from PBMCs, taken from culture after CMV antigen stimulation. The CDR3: CASTPGTRKLNEQFF. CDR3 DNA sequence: TGTGCCAGCACCCCTGGGACTCGAAAACTGAATGAGCAGTTCTTC.